This TCR beta chain comes out of a study of shared clonotypes between healthy human individuals (dated by TCRdb to about 2020). Broadly, across the study: The cohort included three men and a couple of women between 18 and 49 years of age. For each donor, three plates each were used for CD4 naive and CD4 memory, two plates were used for CD8 naive, and one plate was used for CD8 memory. To estimate repertoire size and how much clonotype sharing occurs between individuals, the study deeply sequenced the blood TCR repertoires of five healthy adults. Different laboratories and diverse techniques were used to prepare libraries and sequence TCR repertoires, to increase sequencing depth and limit assay-specific biases. Leukapheresis yielded between about 0.94 and 9.5 billion PBMCs per donor. Study-level results and caveats: Only blood was sampled, and tissue TCR repertoires likely differ from those in blood. Higher generation probabilities were observed for clonotypes shared by all four sorted-subset donors than for non-shared clonotypes. Naive subsets generally had larger estimated clonotype richness than memory subsets did. Pairwise subsampling indicated that sequencing depth was expected to affect the degree of clonotype sharing among donors. Because the study included only a small number of donors, the genetic and exposure-history diversity represented was limited. Approximately 5% of naive CD4, 3.5% of naive CD8, 2.3% of memory CD4, and around 0.42% of memory CD8 clonotypes were shared across several donors. Incomplete sequencing was indicated by rarefaction of sorted-subset datasets, despite the large sequencing depth.

Concerning this clone: What antigen it recognizes has not been identified. No qualities accompany the bases; no much larger clone lies one base away.

V loses 1 base of germline sequence and J loses 5 bases, and the interval between the two ends is 19 bases. Spanning cysteine to phenylalanine, the CDR3 consists of 17 amino acids. Only the CDR3 region is kept as DNA, spanning 51 bases read in frame from base 1. CDR1 MGHRA and CDR2 YSYEKL are derived from the germline V gene. For the CD8 naive samples, CD45RO-negative cells were positively selected for CCR7, yielding a CD45RA+CCR7+ population from which TemRA cells were excluded. Healthy HIV-negative adults with no recently reported acute infections or vaccinations were included as donors. Only Caucasian adults living in Nashville, Tennessee, USA were represented among the donors. Blood was collected by leukapheresis, and PBMCs were isolated by Ficoll-Histopaque density gradient centrifugation and then cryopreserved in liquid nitrogen vapor phase. Purity and quantity of every magnetically sorted T cell population were checked by analytical flow cytometry. Genomic DNA was isolated from each sorted fraction and quantified by UV absorbance on a Nanodrop 2000c.

Using the deep immunoSEQ assay, TCR CDR3 regions were amplified from genomic DNA by multiplex PCR. For each cell subset, the extracted genomic DNA was distributed evenly across all wells of several immunoSEQ 96-well plates, and each plate served as one replicate. For sorted subsets, approximately 200 ng of genomic DNA, equivalent to some 33,000 T cell genomes, went into each replicate PCR. Purified libraries were quantified with a Qubit 3.0 fluorometer, sized on a Bioanalyzer 2100, and re-quantified with the KAPA Library Quantification kit. Every immunoSEQ 96-well plate was sequenced on a separate single-read 150-cycle Illumina NextSeq 550 flow cell. In the original analysis: Because only junctional sequences without quality scores were contained in the immunoSEQ output, filtering matching that applied to full-length reads could not be performed. Sequences were annotated with PyIR, a Python wrapper for IgBLAST v1.9, using IMGT germline references to assign V/J genes and CDR3. Reads were filtered out if the reads had weak V/J assignments (E-value above 1e-6), no CDR3, stop codons, out-of-frame junctions, or ambiguous translated residues. A V3J clonotype was defined by an identical inferred V gene, J gene, and CDR3 amino acid sequence. To compute the percentage overlap between repertoires, the number of shared unique clonotypes was divided by the size of the smaller repertoire. RTK rarefaction, the Chao1 estimator, and Recon v2.1 estimates of unobserved clonotypes were used to assess repertoire richness. Generation probabilities were computed with OLGA for all TCRbeta clonotypes obtained by the gDNA method from four donors. In TCRdb, the immuneACCESS table is reduced to in-frame sequences with V and J assigned. These tables do not hold every clone; where another copy was compared, an unresolved V gene accounts for under half, and the others remain unexplained. V and J calls and clone size are as listed in that table; D and trimming were resolved from the DNA. Present in this sample are under 850,000 clones, roughly 92% of which were seen just once. The ten largest account for around 24% of the sample.

This clonotype was sampled from a man aged 25 to 40 in good health. The sequenced sample consisted of naive CD8+ T cells sorted from blood. Explained via the paper, the cell subset or site label denotes: CD45RA+CCR7+. The chain is encoded by TRBV4-1 joined to TRBJ2-3; the D gene identity is not certain. This receptor carries the CDR3 CASSQVWPFEREDTQYF. The DNA sequence follows: TGCGCCAGCAGCCAAGTTTGGCCTTTCGAGCGAGAAGATACGCAGTATTTT.